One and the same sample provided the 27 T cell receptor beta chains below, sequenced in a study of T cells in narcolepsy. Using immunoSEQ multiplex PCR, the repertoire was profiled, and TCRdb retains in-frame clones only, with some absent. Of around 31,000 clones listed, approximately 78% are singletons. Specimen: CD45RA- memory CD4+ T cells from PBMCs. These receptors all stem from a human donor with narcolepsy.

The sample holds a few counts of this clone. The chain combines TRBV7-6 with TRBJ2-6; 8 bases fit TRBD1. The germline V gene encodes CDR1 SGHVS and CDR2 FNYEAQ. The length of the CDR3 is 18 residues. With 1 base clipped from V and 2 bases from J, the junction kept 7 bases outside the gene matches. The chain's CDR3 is CASSLGVRGPTGANVLTF. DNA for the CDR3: TGTGCCAGCAGCTTAGGTGTCAGGGGGCCGACTGGGGCCAACGTCCTGACTTTC.

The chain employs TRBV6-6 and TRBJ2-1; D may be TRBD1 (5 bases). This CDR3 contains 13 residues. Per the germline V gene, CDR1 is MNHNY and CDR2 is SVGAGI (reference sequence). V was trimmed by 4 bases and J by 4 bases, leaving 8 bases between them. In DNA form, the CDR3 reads TGTGCCAGCAGTTCGACAGTATACAATGAGCAGTTCTTC. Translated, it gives CASSSTVYNEQFF.

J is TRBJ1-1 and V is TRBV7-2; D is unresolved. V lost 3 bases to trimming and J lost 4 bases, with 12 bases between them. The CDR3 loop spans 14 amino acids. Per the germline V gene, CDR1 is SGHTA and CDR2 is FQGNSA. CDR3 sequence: CASSFMVQTTEAFF. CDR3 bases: TGTGCCAGCAGCTTTATGGTACAGACCACTGAAGCTTTCTTT.

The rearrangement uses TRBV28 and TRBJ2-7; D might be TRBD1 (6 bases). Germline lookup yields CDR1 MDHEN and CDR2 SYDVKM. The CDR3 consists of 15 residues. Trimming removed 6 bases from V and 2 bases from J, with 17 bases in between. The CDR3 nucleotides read TGTGCCAGCAGCTTACAGACGGGACATGCCTACGAGCAGTACTTC. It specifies CASSLQTGHAYEQYF. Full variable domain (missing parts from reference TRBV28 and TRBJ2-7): DVKVTQSSRYLVKRTGEKVFLECVQDMDHENMFWYRQDPGLGLRLIYFSYDVKMKEKGDIPEGYSVSREKKERFSLILESASTNQTSMYLCASSLQTGHAYEQYFGPGTRLTVT.

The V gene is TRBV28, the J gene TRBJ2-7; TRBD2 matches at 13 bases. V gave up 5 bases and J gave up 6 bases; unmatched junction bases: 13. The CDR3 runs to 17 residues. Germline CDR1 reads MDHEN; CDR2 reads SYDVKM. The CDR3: CASSPRRLAGGHGEQYF. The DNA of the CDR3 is TGTGCCAGCAGTCCGAGGCGACTAGCGGGAGGTCATGGCGAGCAGTACTTC.

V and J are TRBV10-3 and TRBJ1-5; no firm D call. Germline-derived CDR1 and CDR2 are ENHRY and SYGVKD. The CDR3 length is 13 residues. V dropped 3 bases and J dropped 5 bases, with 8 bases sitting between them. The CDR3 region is CAISDSEDQPQHF. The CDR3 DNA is TGTGCCATCAGTGACTCGGAGGATCAGCCCCAGCATTTT.

The CDR3 region is CASSLYETRTYEQYF. In nucleotides, the CDR3 is TGTGCCAGCAGTTTATATGAGACTAGAACCTACGAGCAGTACTTC. V and J are TRBV27 and TRBJ2-7, with D possibly matching TRBD2 (6 bases). Germline-derived CDR1 and CDR2 are MNHEY and SMNVEV (reference sequence). The V and J ends lost 1 base and 2 bases respectively, with 12 bases between them. The CDR3 runs 15 residues.

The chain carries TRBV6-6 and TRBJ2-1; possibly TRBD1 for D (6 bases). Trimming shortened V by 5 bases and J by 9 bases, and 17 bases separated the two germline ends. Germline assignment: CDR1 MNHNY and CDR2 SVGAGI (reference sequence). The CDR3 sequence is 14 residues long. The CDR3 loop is CASSDNRENSEQFF. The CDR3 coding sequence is TGTGCCAGCAGTGACAACAGGGAAAATAGTGAGCAGTTCTTC.

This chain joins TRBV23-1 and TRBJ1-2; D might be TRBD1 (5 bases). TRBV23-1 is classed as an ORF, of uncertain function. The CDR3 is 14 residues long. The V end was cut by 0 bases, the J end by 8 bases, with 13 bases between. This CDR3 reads CASSQSRNWGGYTF. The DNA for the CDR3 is TGCGCCAGCAGTCAATCGCGGAACTGGGGGGGCTACACCTTC.

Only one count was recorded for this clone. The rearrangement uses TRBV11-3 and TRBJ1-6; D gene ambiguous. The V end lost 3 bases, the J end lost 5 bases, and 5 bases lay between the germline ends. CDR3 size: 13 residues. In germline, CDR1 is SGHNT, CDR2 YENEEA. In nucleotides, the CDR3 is TGTGCCAGCAGCTTGGGAAATAATTCACCCCTCCACTTT. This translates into CASSLGNNSPLHF.

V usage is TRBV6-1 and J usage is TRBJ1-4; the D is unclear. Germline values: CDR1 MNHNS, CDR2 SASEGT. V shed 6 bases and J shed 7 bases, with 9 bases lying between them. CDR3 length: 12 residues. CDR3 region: CASSLEGEKLFF. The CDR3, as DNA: TGTGCCAGCAGCCTCGAGGGTGAAAAACTGTTTTTT.

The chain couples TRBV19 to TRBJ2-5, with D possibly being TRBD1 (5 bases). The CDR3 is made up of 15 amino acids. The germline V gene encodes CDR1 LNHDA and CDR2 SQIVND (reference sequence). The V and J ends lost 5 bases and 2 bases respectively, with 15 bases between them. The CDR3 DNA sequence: TGTGCCAGTAGTTCTCCAGGGAAGGGGCAAGAGACCCAGTACTTC. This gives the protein CASSSPGKGQETQYF.

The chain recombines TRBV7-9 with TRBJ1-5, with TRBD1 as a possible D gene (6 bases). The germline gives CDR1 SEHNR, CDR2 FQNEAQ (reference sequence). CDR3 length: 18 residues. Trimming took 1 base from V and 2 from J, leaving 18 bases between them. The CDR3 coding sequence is TGTGCCAGCAGCTTAGGTGGGGGGCGAAGCGTGGGCAATCAGCCCCAGCATTTT. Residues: CASSLGGGRSVGNQPQHF.

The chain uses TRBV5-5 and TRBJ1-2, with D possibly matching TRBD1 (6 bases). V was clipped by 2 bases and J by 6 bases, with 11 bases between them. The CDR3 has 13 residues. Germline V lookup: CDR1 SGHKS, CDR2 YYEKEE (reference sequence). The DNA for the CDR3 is TGTGCCAGCAGCTTCGTACAGGGTAATGGCTACACCTTC. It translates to CASSFVQGNGYTF.

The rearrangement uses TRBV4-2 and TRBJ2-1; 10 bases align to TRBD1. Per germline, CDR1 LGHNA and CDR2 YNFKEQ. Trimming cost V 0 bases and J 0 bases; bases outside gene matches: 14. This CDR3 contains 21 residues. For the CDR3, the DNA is TGTGCCAGCAGCCAAGATAAGTTCGGGACAGGGGCTACTAGCTCCTACAATGAGCAGTTCTTC. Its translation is CASSQDKFGTGATSSYNEQFF.

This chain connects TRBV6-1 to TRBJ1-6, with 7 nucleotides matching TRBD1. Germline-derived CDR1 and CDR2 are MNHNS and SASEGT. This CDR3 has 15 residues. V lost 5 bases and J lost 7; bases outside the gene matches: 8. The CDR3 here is CASSWSGQTNSPLHF. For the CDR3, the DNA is TGTGCCAGCAGTTGGTCGGGACAGACAAATTCACCCCTCCACTTT.

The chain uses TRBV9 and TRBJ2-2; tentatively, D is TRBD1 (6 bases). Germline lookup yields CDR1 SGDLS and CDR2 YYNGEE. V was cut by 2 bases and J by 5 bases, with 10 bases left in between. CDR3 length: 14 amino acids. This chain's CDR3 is CASSVLQGTGELFF. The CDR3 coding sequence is TGTGCCAGCAGCGTCCTCCAGGGGACCGGGGAGCTGTTTTTT.

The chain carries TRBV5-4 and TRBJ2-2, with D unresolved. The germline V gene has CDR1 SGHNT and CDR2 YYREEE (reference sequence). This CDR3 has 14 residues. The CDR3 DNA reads TGTGCTACCACTTGGGATCTTAGGGCCGGGGAGCTGTTTTTT. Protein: CATTWDLRAGELFF. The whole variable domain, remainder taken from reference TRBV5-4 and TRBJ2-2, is ETGVTQSPTHLIKTRGQQVTLRCSSQSGHNTVSWYQQALGQGPQFIFQYYREEENGRGNFPPRFSGLQFPNYSSELNVNALELDDSALYLCATTWDLRAGELFFGEGSRLTVL.

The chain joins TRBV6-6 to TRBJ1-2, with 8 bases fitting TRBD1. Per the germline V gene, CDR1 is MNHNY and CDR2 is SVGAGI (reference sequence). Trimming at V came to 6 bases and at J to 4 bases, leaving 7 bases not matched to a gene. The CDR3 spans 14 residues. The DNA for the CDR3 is TGTGCCAGCAGGGTAACAGACAGGGGCTATGGCTACACCTTC. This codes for CASRVTDRGYGYTF.

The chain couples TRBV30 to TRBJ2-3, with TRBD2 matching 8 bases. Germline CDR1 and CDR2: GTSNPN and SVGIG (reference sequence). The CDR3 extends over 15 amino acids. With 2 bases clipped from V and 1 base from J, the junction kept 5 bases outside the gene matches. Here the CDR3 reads CAWSPVLAGTDTQYF. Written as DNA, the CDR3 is TGTGCCTGGAGTCCAGTACTAGCGGGCACAGATACGCAGTATTTT. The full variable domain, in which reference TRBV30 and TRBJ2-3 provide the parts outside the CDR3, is SQTIHQWPATLVQPVGSPLSLECTVEGTSNPNLYWYRQAAGRGLQLLFYSVGIGQISSEVPQNLSASRPQDRQFILSSKKLLLSDSGFYLCAWSPVLAGTDTQYFGPGTRLTVL.

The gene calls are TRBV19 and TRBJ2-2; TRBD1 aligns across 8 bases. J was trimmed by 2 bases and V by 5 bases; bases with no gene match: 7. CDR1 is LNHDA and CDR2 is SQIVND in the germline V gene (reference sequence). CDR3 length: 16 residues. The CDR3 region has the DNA TGTGCCAGTAGTTCTGACAGGGGACAAAACACCGGGGAGCTGTTTTTT. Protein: CASSSDRGQNTGELFF. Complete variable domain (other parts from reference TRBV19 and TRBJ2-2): DGGITQSPKYLFRKEGQNVTLSCEQNLNHDAMYWYRQDPGQGLRLIYYSQIVNDFQKGDIAEGYSVSREKKESFPLTVTSAQKNPTAFYLCASSSDRGQNTGELFFGEGSRLTVL.

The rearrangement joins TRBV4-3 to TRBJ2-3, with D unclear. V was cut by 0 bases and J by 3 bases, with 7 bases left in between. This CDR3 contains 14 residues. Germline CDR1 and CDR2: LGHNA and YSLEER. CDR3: CASSQEFATDTQYF. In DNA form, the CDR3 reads TGCGCCAGCAGCCAAGAGTTCGCGACAGATACGCAGTATTTT.

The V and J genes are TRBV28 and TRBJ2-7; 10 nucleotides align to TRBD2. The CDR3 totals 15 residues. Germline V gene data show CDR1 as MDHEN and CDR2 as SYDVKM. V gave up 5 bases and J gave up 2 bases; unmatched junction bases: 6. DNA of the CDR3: TGTGCCAGCAGTGCCCTAGCGGGAGTCGCCTACGAGCAGTACTTC. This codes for CASSALAGVAYEQYF.

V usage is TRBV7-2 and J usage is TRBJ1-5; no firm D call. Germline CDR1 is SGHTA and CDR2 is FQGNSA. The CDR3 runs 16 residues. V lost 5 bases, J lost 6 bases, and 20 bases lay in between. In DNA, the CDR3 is TGTGCCAGCAGCGGAAGAAACGCGATCTGGCGTCAGCCCCAGCATTTT. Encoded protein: CASSGRNAIWRQPQHF.

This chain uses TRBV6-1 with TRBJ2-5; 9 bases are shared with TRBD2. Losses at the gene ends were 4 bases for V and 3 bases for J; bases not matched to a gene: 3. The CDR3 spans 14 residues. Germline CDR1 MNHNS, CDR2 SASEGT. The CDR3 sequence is CASSARLAEETQYF. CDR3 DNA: TGTGCCAGCAGTGCTCGACTAGCGGAAGAGACCCAGTACTTC.

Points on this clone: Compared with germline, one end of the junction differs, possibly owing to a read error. This CDR3 is CASRFSGYTGELFF. The CDR3, as DNA: TGTGCCAGCCGCTTTTCGGGTTACACCGGGGAGCTGTTTTTT. The gene calls are TRBV7-3 and TRBJ2-2; no clear D. The CDR3 length is 14 residues. CDR1 and CDR2 (germline): SGHTA, FQGTGA.

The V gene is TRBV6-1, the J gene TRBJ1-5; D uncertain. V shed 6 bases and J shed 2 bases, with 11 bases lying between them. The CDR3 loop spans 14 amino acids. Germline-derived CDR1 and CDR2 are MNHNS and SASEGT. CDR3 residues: CASRKWEGNQPQHF. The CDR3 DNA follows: TGTGCCAGCAGGAAGTGGGAAGGCAATCAGCCCCAGCATTTT.